These 29 T cell receptor beta chains were sequenced from one sample in a study of chemoradiotherapy in HPV16-positive cancers. Only in-frame clones appear in the TCRdb table, and some are missing; sequencing was by immunoSEQ multiplex PCR. The sample lists approximately 7,200 clones, around 77% occurring once. This specimen was taken from a patient who underwent chemoradiotherapy. The receptor source for this set is a human donor with HPV-associated anogenital cancer.

V and J are TRBV19 and TRBJ2-1, with TRBD2 as a possible D gene (6 bases). Per the germline V gene, CDR1 is LNHDA and CDR2 is SQIVND (reference sequence). This CDR3 contains 15 residues. Trimming removed 1 base from V and 10 bases from J, with 17 bases in between. The CDR3 nucleotides are TGTGCCAGTAGTATAGGGGGGACGGAAGGGAGGGAGCAGTTCTTC. Its protein is CASSIGGTEGREQFF.

The J gene is TRBJ2-2, the V gene TRBV18; TRBD1 is a possible D gene (5 bases). V lost 3 bases to trimming and J lost 1 base, with 15 bases between them. The CDR3 has 17 residues. The germline CDR1 and CDR2 sequences are KGHSH and LQKENI. Here the CDR3 DNA reads TGTGCCAGCTCACCGGCCTTCTACAGGAGGAACACCGGGGAGCTGTTTTTT. Protein product: CASSPAFYRRNTGELFF.

CDR3 DNA: TGTGCCAGCAGCTTGATTGGGGGGTCCGAAGCTTTCTTT. Its protein is CASSLIGGSEAFF. The rearrangement uses TRBV5-5 and TRBJ1-1; D perhaps matches TRBD1 (5 bases). With 1 base removed from V and 8 bases from J, the gap between germline ends came to 12 bases. Germline V lookup: CDR1 SGHKS, CDR2 YYEKEE (reference sequence). The CDR3 length is 13 residues.

The rearrangement links TRBV5-8 to TRBJ1-5; no clear D. The CDR3 runs to 18 residues. V lost 0 bases and J lost 9, with 25 bases in between. Germline V gene data show CDR1 as SGHTS and CDR2 as YDEGEE. The CDR3 region is CASSLGSRGSTDSRPQHF. As DNA, the CDR3 is TGTGCCAGCAGCTTGGGGTCGAGAGGCTCAACTGATTCTCGGCCCCAGCATTTT.

The rearrangement uses TRBV7-2 and TRBJ1-6; 10 nucleotides line up with TRBD1. After removal of 5 bases from V and 10 bases from J, the junction contained 8 bases not matched to a gene. The V gene's germline CDR1 is SGHTA and CDR2 FQGNSA. CDR3 length: 15 amino acids. The DNA for the CDR3 is TGTGCCAGCAGCATTGGGACAGGGGCCGGGTCACCCCTCCACTTT. It codes for CASSIGTGAGSPLHF.

V and J are TRBV28 and TRBJ2-7, with D unresolved. V lost 6 bases and J lost 3, with 12 bases in between. The CDR3 runs 13 residues. Germline CDR1 is MDHEN and CDR2 is SYDVKM. CDR3 sequence reads: CASSRAPLYEQYF. CDR3 sequence (DNA): TGTGCCAGCAGCCGAGCCCCTCTCTACGAGCAGTACTTC.

The genes are TRBV19 and TRBJ1-5; D ambiguous. This CDR3 comprises 16 residues. V was shortened by 6 bases and J by 7 bases, with 22 bases between the two germline ends. From germline, CDR1 is LNHDA and CDR2 SQIVND (reference sequence). This chain's CDR3 is CASRPYRVDGEQPQHF. CDR3 in DNA: TGTGCCAGTAGGCCCTATCGGGTCGACGGGGAACAGCCCCAGCATTTT.

The rearrangement links TRBV9 to TRBJ2-7, with unresolved D. V gave up 0 bases and J gave up 2 bases, with 3 bases separating them. This CDR3 is built from 12 residues. Germline V gives CDR1 SGDLS, CDR2 YYNGEE. CDR3 sequence (DNA): TGTGCCAGCAGCGTAGTCACCTACGAGCAGTACTTC. Amino acid sequence: CASSVVTYEQYF.

The gene calls are TRBV19 and TRBJ1-5, with no clear D. CDR3 length: 15 residues. From germline, CDR1 is LNHDA and CDR2 SQIVND (reference sequence). V shed 3 bases and J shed 7 bases, with 16 bases lying between them. The CDR3 DNA reads TGTGCCAGTAGTATCTACGGCAGGACGGAACAGCCCCAGCATTTT. It is translated as CASSIYGRTEQPQHF.

The chain couples TRBV6-1 to TRBJ2-3; D is possibly TRBD2 (7 bases). Trimming took off 2 bases at V and 2 bases at J, with 17 bases between the two ends. The CDR3 totals 17 residues. Germline CDR1 is MNHNS and CDR2 is SASEGT. CDR3 coding DNA: TGTGCCAGCAGTGAACTGCCGGGGGGCGCTATCACAGATACGCAGTATTTT. This gives the protein CASSELPGGAITDTQYF.

The chain has TRBV10-3 and TRBJ2-1; TRBD1 agrees at 8 bases. The length of the CDR3 is 13 residues. Germline V gives CDR1 ENHRY, CDR2 SYGVKD. CDR3 in DNA: TGTGCTTCGGAGGGGACAGGAAACAATGAGCAGTTCTTC. The encoded protein is CASEGTGNNEQFF.

This rearrangement joins TRBV7-6 to TRBJ2-5; 7 nucleotides agree with TRBD1. The germline V gene encodes CDR1 SGHVS and CDR2 FNYEAQ. This CDR3 is 16 amino acids long. V trimming: 2 bases; J trimming: 0 bases; junction bases outside the gene matches: 6. The CDR3 is CASSLYPTGNQETQYF. CDR3 DNA sequence: TGTGCCAGCAGCTTATATCCGACAGGGAACCAAGAGACCCAGTACTTC.

J is TRBJ1-1 and V is TRBV5-4, with 10 bases matching TRBD1. Germline CDR1 reads SGHNT; CDR2 reads YYREEE (reference sequence). This CDR3 region has 15 residues. V was pared by 5 bases and J by 6 bases, with 10 bases of the junction left unmatched. CDR3 in DNA: TGTGCCAGCAGTGGGAGACAGGGGGCGGAGGCTGAAGCTTTCTTT. It is translated as CASSGRQGAEAEAFF.

The table lists this clone with a few counts. This chain links TRBV30 with TRBJ1-1, with D maybe TRBD1 (5 bases). The ends were cut back, 1 base at V and 9 bases at J, with 12 bases in the middle. Germline CDR1 GTSNPN, CDR2 SVGIG (reference sequence). The CDR3 spans 12 residues. The CDR3 nucleotides read TGTGCCTGGAGTGCTCTGGGGGGGAAAGCTTTCTTT. This sequence encodes CAWSALGGKAFF. The full variable domain, in which reference TRBV30 and TRBJ1-1 provide the parts outside the CDR3, is SQTIHQWPATLVQPVGSPLSLECTVEGTSNPNLYWYRQAAGRGLQLLFYSVGIGQISSEVPQNLSASRPQDRQFILSSKKLLLSDSGFYLCAWSALGGKAFFGQGTRLTVV.

The V gene is TRBV11-2, the J gene TRBJ1-4; D might be TRBD1 (5 bases). This CDR3 comprises 12 residues. Per the germline V gene, CDR1 is SGHAT and CDR2 is FQNNGV. V was cut by 3 bases and J by 10 bases, with 9 bases left in between. This CDR3 is CASSLIQGKLFF. The CDR3, as DNA: TGTGCCAGCAGCTTGATCCAGGGAAAACTGTTTTTT. Together with reference TRBV11-2 and TRBJ1-4, the CDR3 gives the full variable domain: EAGVAQSPRYKIIEKRQSVAFWCNPISGHATLYWYQQILGQGPKLLIQFQNNGVVDDSQLPKDRFSAERLKGVDSTLKIQPAKLEDSAVYLCASSLIQGKLFFGSGTQLSVL.

The chain recombines TRBV6-6 with TRBJ2-6; D remains ambiguous. The CDR3 runs to 11 residues. V was trimmed by 10 bases and J by 4 bases, leaving 5 bases between them. Germline CDR1 is MNHNY and CDR2 is SVGAGI (reference sequence). The CDR3 coding sequence is TGTGCCACCTTAGGGGCCAACGTCCTGACTTTC. Amino acid sequence: CATLGANVLTF.

The rearrangement joins TRBV10-3 to TRBJ2-2; D unresolved. Trimming took off 0 bases at V and 2 bases at J, with 4 bases between the two ends. The CDR3 loop spans 14 amino acids. Germline assignment: CDR1 ENHRY and CDR2 SYGVKD. The CDR3 protein is CAISESVNTGELFF. In DNA, the CDR3 is TGTGCCATCAGTGAGTCGGTTAACACCGGGGAGCTGTTTTTT.

This clone is labeled as medium-sized. A read error may produce the germline difference seen at one junction end. Other nucleotide sequences in the sample specify the same CDR3. The gene calls are TRBV7-7 and TRBJ2-2, with D possibly TRBD1 on 5 matching bases. This CDR3 comprises 13 residues. CDR1 is SSHAT and CDR2 is FNYEAQ in the germline V gene (reference sequence). The CDR3 DNA reads as TGTGCTAGCAGCTTAGGGGTTGGCGGGGAGCTGTTTTTT. As protein: CASSLGVGGELFF.

The chain is built from TRBV6-4 and TRBJ1-4, with 7 bases that match TRBD1. The V segment lost 7 bases and the J segment 1 base; nucleotides outside the gene matches: 15. CDR1 is MRHNA, CDR2 SNTAGT, per germline. The CDR3 has 18 residues. CDR3 residues: CASTGQTGRSVTNEKLFF. The CDR3 bases are TGTGCCAGCACGGGACAGACAGGGAGGAGTGTAACTAATGAAAAACTGTTTTTT.

The V call is TRBV4-1, the J call TRBJ1-5; D remains ambiguous. Trimming left V 4 bases short and J 3 bases short, with 7 bases between. Germline CDR1 MGHRA, CDR2 YSYEKL. This CDR3 region has 13 residues. The CDR3 DNA follows: TGCGCCAGCAGCCCGACGCCCAATCAGCCCCAGCATTTT. It specifies CASSPTPNQPQHF.

V gene TRBV2 combines with J gene TRBJ1-5, with D maybe TRBD1 (5 bases). Germline V lookup: CDR1 SNHLY, CDR2 FYNNEI. This CDR3 spans 16 amino acids. V was cut by 0 bases and J by 4 bases, with 13 bases left in between. In DNA, the CDR3 is TGTGCCAGCAGTGAAGCGGTCGGGGGAGGGAATCAGCCCCAGCATTTT. It specifies CASSEAVGGGNQPQHF.

V is TRBV6-6 and J is TRBJ2-3; D is uncertain. V shed 7 bases and J shed 1 base, with 9 bases lying between them. CDR1 and CDR2 (germline): MNHNY, SVGAGI (reference sequence). There are 13 residues in the CDR3. The CDR3 region is CASTEDRTDTQYF. The CDR3 coding sequence is TGTGCCAGCACCGAGGACCGCACAGATACGCAGTATTTT.

Here the CDR3 reads CASSRLTGNGYTF. CDR3 nucleotide sequence: TGTGCCAGCAGCCGTTTGACGGGAAATGGCTACACCTTC. The chain joins TRBV28 to TRBJ1-2; D uncertain. CDR3 length equals 13 residues. The V gene's germline CDR1 is MDHEN and CDR2 SYDVKM. Between the trimmed V and J ends, which lost 6 bases and 6 bases, there was a span of 14 bases.

This sequence joins TRBV7-8 and TRBJ1-1; D gene unclear. The V gene's germline CDR1 is SGHVS and CDR2 FQNEAQ. Trimming removed 1 base from V and 8 bases from J, with 17 bases in between. CDR3 length: 15 residues. CDR3: CASSLGPLGSREAFF. CDR3 nucleotide sequence: TGTGCCAGCAGCTTAGGCCCCTTGGGATCCCGAGAAGCTTTCTTT. The variable domain in full, with the rest retrieved from reference TRBV7-8 and TRBJ1-1, is GAGVSQSPRYKVAKRGQDVALRCDPISGHVSLFWYQQALGQGPEFLTYFQNEAQLDKSGLPSDRFFAERPEGSVSTLKIQRTQQEDSAVYLCASSLGPLGSREAFFGQGTRLTVV.

V and J are TRBV9 and TRBJ1-3; D unresolved. The CDR3 has 15 residues. The V and J ends lost 0 bases and 2 bases respectively, with 9 bases between them. Germline assignment: CDR1 SGDLS and CDR2 YYNGEE. DNA for the CDR3: TGTGCCAGCAGCGTAGACGGCTACGCTGGAAACACCATATATTTT. Amino acid sequence: CASSVDGYAGNTIYF.

By frequency in the sample, this clone is large (0.1 to 1%). The CDR3 protein is CASSPNNEQFF. Written as DNA, the CDR3 is TGTGCCAGCAGCCCTAACAATGAGCAGTTCTTC. The rearrangement joins TRBV16 to TRBJ2-1; D not resolved. V lost 4 bases and J lost 5, with 3 bases in between. CDR1 is KGHSY, CDR2 FQNENV, per germline. There are 11 residues in the CDR3.

This clone was counted a few times. CDR3 bases: TGTGCCTGGAGTCCGGACGGATACAATCAGCCCCAGCATTTT. It codes for CAWSPDGYNQPQHF. The J gene is TRBJ1-5, the V gene TRBV30; no firm D call. Deletions cut 2 bases from V and 3 bases from J, with 11 bases between. Germline V CDR1 and CDR2: GTSNPN, SVGIG (reference sequence). This CDR3 has 14 residues.

This chain uses TRBV15 with TRBJ2-3, with TRBD1 matching over 10 bases. J lost 2 bases, V lost 4 bases, and 6 bases had no gene match. Germline CDR1 and CDR2: LNHNV and YYDKDF (reference sequence). The CDR3 contains 16 residues. CDR3 sequence reads: CATSTRTGGVTDTQYF. As DNA, the CDR3 is TGTGCCACCAGCACCAGGACAGGGGGGGTCACAGATACGCAGTATTTT.

This chain uses TRBV7-3 with TRBJ2-1; 7 bases map to TRBD2. Germline CDR1 reads SGHTA; CDR2 reads FQGTGA. The CDR3 is 15 residues long. Trimming took 5 bases from V and 9 from J; bases not matched to a gene: 13. The CDR3 sequence is CASSLLTGGTGEQFF. CDR3 in DNA: TGTGCCAGCAGCCTCCTAACGGGGGGAACGGGTGAGCAGTTCTTC.